What follows is one T cell receptor (beta chain) and its context. Its binding antigen is unknown. Base quality data are lacking; no much larger clone is found one base away. This sample was taken from a study of blood T cell repertoires in COVID-19 (dated by TCRdb to the early 2020s). Looking at the study overall: Samples from collaborators originated in the United States, Italy and Spain and spanned both the acute and convalescent phases of COVID-19. Samples came from the ongoing ImmuneRACE study (first 160 participants) plus 1,254 subjects from 6 global collaborators. Where HLA class I and class II types were available, the types were taken from metadata supplied by the sample provider, not from assay-based typing. The repertoires were released in a freely available public database meant as a resource for research on the immune response to SARS-CoV-2. The prospective study material was composed of cDNA or gDNA derived from T cells, B-cell-depleted T cells, or PBMCs. Deeply sampled blood TCRbeta repertoires from subjects exposed to, actively infected with, or recovered from COVID-19 were included in the dataset. Sample metadata almost always included a de-identified subject ID, COVID-19 status, age in years and sex.

What the work shows at the level of the full study, not this receptor alone: The quantity of clinical and demographic metadata differed by source and by participant and was supplied without curation.

Including cysteine and phenylalanine, the CDR3 has 15 amino acids. Only the CDR3 DNA stays, 45 bases, in frame from base 1. From the germline V gene, CDR1 is SGHDN and CDR2 is FVKESK. V is cut by 4 bases and J by 2 bases, and the space between the germline ends is 13 bases. Each collaborating institution followed its own protocols to collect whole blood in K2EDTA tubes. For TCRbeta analysis, collaborator samples were shipped as frozen whole blood, as isolated PBMCs, or as DNA extracted from either sample type. TCRbeta CDR3 regions were amplified from genomic DNA by means of the immunoSEQ Assay, a bias-controlled multiplex PCR. Processing in the source paper ran as follows. The number of nucleated cells in each sample was estimated by amplification of reference gene primers within the assay. To quantify the absolute abundance of each unique TCRbeta CDR3 rearrangement, sequence reads were collapsed and filtered. Productive Simpson clonality was computed per sample as the square root of Simpson's diversity index over productive rearrangements. As stored in TCRdb, this immuneACCESS dataset retains in-frame rearrangements with V and J assigned. A fraction of the clones does not appear; measured against another copy, unresolved V genes explain less than half of the discrepancy, and the remainder lacks a known reason. From that table come the V and J calls and clone size; the DNA was used to work out D and trimming. The sample profile shows 85,000 to 120,000 clones; around 90% of them were found once. Jointly, the top ten make up under 2.5% of the sample.

The chain is encoded by TRBV14 joined to TRBJ2-3, and perhaps TRBD1 as D gene, on 6 matching bases. The receptor's source is a man aged 50-60 years with active COVID-19. The sample comprised peripheral blood. The nucleotides read TGTGCCAGCAGCCGGGACATCAAAAACACAGATACGCAGTATTTT. This encodes CASSRDIKNTDTQYF.